Reported below is one T cell receptor beta chain. The sample originates from a study of blood T cell repertoires in COVID-19. Study context: Researchers got acute and convalescent COVID-19 samples from the United States, Italy and Spain. From T cells, B-cell-depleted T cells, or PBMCs came the material, which was cDNA or gDNA.

Per the original data handling: Reference gene primer amplification in the assay estimated nucleated cell counts. Sequencing was performed with immunoSEQ multiplex PCR; in TCRdb, only in-frame clones are kept and a portion is missing. Clone size and the V and J calls come from that table; the DNA yielded D and trimming. The table shows about 77,000 clones, with roughly nine tenths occurring only once. The specimen sequenced was peripheral blood. The receptor's source is a woman aged 80 or over with active or convalescent COVID-19.

In DNA form, the CDR3 reads TGTGCCAGTTCCCGGGGGTTTGGTGAAGCTTTCTTT. It yields the protein CASSRGFGEAFF. V usage is TRBV12-3 or TRBV12-4 and J usage is TRBJ1-1; possible D gene TRBD1, 5 bases. The CDR3 consists of 12 residues. V was clipped by 9 bases and J by 7 bases, with 15 bases between them.